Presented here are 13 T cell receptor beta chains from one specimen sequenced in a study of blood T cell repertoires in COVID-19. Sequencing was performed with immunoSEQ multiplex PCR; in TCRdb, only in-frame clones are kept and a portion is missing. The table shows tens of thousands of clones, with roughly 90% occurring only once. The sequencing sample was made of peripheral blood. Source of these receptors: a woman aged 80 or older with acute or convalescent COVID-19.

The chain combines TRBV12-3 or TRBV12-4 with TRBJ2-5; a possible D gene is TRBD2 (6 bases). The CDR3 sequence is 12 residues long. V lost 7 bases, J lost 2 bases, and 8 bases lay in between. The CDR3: CASKEGQETQYF. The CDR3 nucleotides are TGTGCCAGCAAGGAGGGGCAAGAGACCCAGTACTTC.

Here the CDR3 reads CASSMGDRSSGYTF. The DNA for the CDR3 is TGTGCCAGTAGTATGGGAGACCGGTCATCTGGCTACACCTTC. The genes are TRBV19 and TRBJ1-2; D is undetermined. Germline CDR1 and CDR2: LNHDA and SQIVND (reference sequence). The CDR3 is 14 residues long. Trimming removed 3 bases at V and 7 bases at J, with 15 bases between.

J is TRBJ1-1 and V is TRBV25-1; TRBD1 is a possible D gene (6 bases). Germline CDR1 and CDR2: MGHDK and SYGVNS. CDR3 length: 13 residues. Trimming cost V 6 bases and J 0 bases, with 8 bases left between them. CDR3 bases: TGTGCCAGCAGAGGACAGATGAACACTGAAGCTTTCTTT. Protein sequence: CASRGQMNTEAFF.

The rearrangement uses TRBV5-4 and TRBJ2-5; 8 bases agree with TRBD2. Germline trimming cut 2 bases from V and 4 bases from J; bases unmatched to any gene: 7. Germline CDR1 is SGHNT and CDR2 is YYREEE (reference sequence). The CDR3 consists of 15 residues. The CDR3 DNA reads TGTGCCAGCAGCTTTGATAGCGGGGCACGAGAGACCCAGTACTTC. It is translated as CASSFDSGARETQYF.

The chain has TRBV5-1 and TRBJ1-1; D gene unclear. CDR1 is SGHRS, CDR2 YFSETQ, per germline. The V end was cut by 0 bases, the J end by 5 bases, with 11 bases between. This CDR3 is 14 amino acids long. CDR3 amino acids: CASSLEEVGTEAFF. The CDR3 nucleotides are TGCGCCAGCAGCTTGGAGGAGGTTGGGACTGAAGCTTTCTTT.

DNA for the CDR3: TGTGCCAGCAGTCCACTGGGGCCATCTGTGGGTAATTCACCCCTCCACTTT. Encoded protein: CASSPLGPSVGNSPLHF. The genes are TRBV6-6 and TRBJ1-6; a weak D match, TRBD1 (5 bases). CDR3 size: 17 residues. Germline loops: CDR1 MNHNY, CDR2 SVGAGI (reference sequence). V was clipped by 5 bases and J by 6 bases, with 20 bases between them.

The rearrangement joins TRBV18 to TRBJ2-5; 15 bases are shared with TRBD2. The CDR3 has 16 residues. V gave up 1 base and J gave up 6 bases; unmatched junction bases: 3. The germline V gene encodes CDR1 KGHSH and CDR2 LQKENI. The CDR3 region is CASSPQGTSGRKTQYF. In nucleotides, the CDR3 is TGTGCCAGCTCACCACAAGGGACTAGCGGGAGGAAGACCCAGTACTTC.

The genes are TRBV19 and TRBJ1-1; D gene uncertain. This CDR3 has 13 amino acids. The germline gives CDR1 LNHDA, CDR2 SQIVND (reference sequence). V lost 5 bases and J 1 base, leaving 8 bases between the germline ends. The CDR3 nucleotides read TGTGCCAGTAGTCACCCGGGGAACACTGAAGCTTTCTTT. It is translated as CASSHPGNTEAFF.

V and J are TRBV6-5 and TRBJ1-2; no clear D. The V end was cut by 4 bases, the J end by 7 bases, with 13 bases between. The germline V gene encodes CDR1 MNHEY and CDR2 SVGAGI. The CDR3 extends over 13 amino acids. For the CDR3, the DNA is TGTGCCAGCAGTTCTACAGCAGGAGGTGGCTACACCTTC. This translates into CASSSTAGGGYTF.

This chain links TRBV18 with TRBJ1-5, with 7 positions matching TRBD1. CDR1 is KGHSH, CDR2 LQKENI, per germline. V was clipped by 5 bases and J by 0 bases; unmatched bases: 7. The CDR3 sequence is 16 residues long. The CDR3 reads CASSSGQVLSNQPQHF. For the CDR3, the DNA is TGTGCCAGCTCATCCGGACAGGTCCTTAGCAATCAGCCCCAGCATTTT.

CDR3 in amino acids: CASSLSSGGETQYF. The DNA for the CDR3 is TGTGCCAGCAGCTTATCATCAGGAGGGGAGACCCAGTACTTC. The gene calls are TRBV7-2 and TRBJ2-5; possibly TRBD2 for D (6 bases). Trimming shortened V by 2 bases and J by 5 bases, and 12 bases separated the two germline ends. The CDR3 is made up of 14 amino acids. The germline CDR1 and CDR2 sequences are SGHTA and FQGNSA.

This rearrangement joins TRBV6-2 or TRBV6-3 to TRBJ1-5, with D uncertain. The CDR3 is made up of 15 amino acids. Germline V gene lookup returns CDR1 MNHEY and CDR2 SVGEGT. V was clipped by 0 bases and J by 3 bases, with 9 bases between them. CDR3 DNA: TGTGCCAGCAGTTACTCGAGAGGACTCAATCAGCCCCAGCATTTT. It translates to CASSYSRGLNQPQHF.

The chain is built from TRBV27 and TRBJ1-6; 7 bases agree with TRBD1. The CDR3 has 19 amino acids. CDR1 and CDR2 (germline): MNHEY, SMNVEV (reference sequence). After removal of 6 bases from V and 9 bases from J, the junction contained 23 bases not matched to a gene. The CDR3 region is CASSSNPDRARSPRSPLHF. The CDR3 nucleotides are TGTGCCAGCAGCTCAAACCCAGACAGGGCCCGGAGCCCCCGTTCACCCCTCCACTTT.